This T cell receptor (beta chain) comes out of a study of cytomegalovirus exposure and HLA in healthy donors. Germline CDR1 reads SGDLS; CDR2 reads YYNGEE. This CDR3 spans 14 amino acids. V was shortened by 6 bases and J by 4 bases, with 15 bases between the two germline ends. Vbeta (60) and Jbeta (13) primers were used in the PCR. This table comes from immunoSEQ multiplex PCR, and its TCRdb copy is limited to in-frame clones, with some not included. The sample includes about 100,000 clones, roughly 69% seen only once; the top ten take about 2.8%. A single count supports this clone. The sample consisted of PBMCs. The sequence was collected from a man aged 50 to 59 in good health and CMV-seropositive. The chain combines TRBV9 with TRBJ2-3; D perhaps matches TRBD1 (5 bases). The DNA of the CDR3 is TGTGCCAGCACCCTGGGGCCCGCACCAGATACGCAGTATTTT. It is translated as CASTLGPAPDTQYF.